Sequencing of this TCR beta chain was carried out in a study of T cells in Graves' hyperthyroidism and ophthalmopathy. Study-level points and caveats: It was a median around 6 months before onset that the model predicted ophthalmopathy. The authors' 13 V-J model separated ophthalmopathy from stable hyperthyroidism.

V shed 6 bases and J shed 2 bases, with 20 bases lying between them. Germline CDR1 is MNHEY and CDR2 is SVGEGT. The CDR3 loop spans 18 amino acids. TCR beta CDR3 regions were amplified from RNA transcripts. The HTBI primer set served for first-round RT-PCR of the TCR CDR3. TCRdb used MiXCR to reprocess the multiplex PCR reads, holding one entry per CDR3 protein. This table holds 250,000 to 400,000 distinct CDR3 sequences, roughly 13% found once. As regards this clonotype: What it binds is not known.

The chain combines TRBV6-2 or TRBV6-3 with TRBJ2-6; D tentatively fits TRBD1 or TRBD2 (6 bases each). Sequencing was performed on blood. The TCR sequence derives from a woman aged 35 to 49 with Graves' ophthalmopathy. CDR3 nucleotides: TGTGCCAGCAGCCCCCTGGGGGGCATAGGGCCTGGGGCCAACGTCCTGACTTTC. Protein product: CASSPLGGIGPGANVLTF.